The rows below give T cell receptor beta chains drawn from one sample of a study of blood T cells in healthy people across ages. TCRdb fed the 5' RACE reads into MiXCR, producing one record per CDR3 protein. The table has some 760,000 distinct CDR3 sequences, 25% seen once. These data are also associated with another study on T cells of mothers and their children.

The sequenced material came from blood. These TCRs come from a boy aged 5-17 years in good health. Each CDR3 is given with its conserved first and last residue. D genes are given only for firm matches. Size is stated for part of the rows, as once, few or many counts, or as a class when the clone is expanded.

v_call	j_call	d_call	clone_size	cdr3_aa	cdr3_nt
TRBV5-1	TRBJ1-1	.	.	CASSLDGDQNTEAFF	TGCGCCAGCAGCTTGGATGGGGATCAGAACACTGAAGCTTTCTTT
TRBV29-1	TRBJ2-7	.	few	CSVTDGTYEQYF	TGCAGCGTTACGGACGGAACCTACGAGCAGTACTTC
TRBV15	TRBJ2-7	.	few	CATSRDSGYEQYF	TGTGCCACCAGCAGAGATTCCGGCTACGAGCAGTACTTC
TRBV20-1	TRBJ2-7	TRBD1	.	CSARDDRASYEQYF	TGCAGTGCTAGAGATGACAGGGCCTCCTACGAGCAGTACTTC
TRBV5-1	TRBJ2-1	TRBD1	.	CASSLVRSGQGVGEQFF	TGCGCCAGCAGCTTGGTTCGGTCGGGACAGGGGGTAGGTGAGCAGTTCTTC
TRBV18	TRBJ2-7	TRBD2	few	CASSPGLAGAGEQYF	TGTGCCAGCTCACCAGGCCTAGCGGGAGCCGGCGAGCAGTACTTC
TRBV27	TRBJ2-3	.	.	CASSPLDYTDTQYF	TGTGCCAGCAGTCCACTTGATTACACAGATACGCAGTATTTT
TRBV9	TRBJ2-1	.	few	CASSLTGGGRDEQFF	TGTGCCAGCAGCCTAACAGGGGGGGGCCGCGATGAGCAGTTCTTC
TRBV7-9	TRBJ2-3	TRBD2	few	CASSSYPAGTSGYTDTQYF	TGTGCCAGCAGCTCGTACCCGGCCGGGACTAGCGGATACACAGATACGCAGTATTTT
TRBV10-3	TRBJ2-2	.	.	CAISGYQEGAELFF	TGTGCCATCAGTGGTTACCAGGAGGGTGCAGAGCTGTTTTTT
TRBV15	TRBJ2-7	TRBD1	few	CATSRGQGGTYEQYF	TGTGCCACCAGCAGGGGACAGGGAGGAACCTACGAGCAGTACTTC
TRBV7-6	TRBJ2-5	.	few	CASSLDTAGSQETQYF	TGTGCCAGCAGCTTAGATACGGCAGGGTCCCAAGAGACCCAGTACTTC
TRBV7-2	TRBJ2-6	.	.	CASSLVVSVEGANVLTF	TGTGCCAGCAGCTTAGTAGTCTCGGTTGAGGGGGCCAACGTCCTGACTTTC
TRBV6-2/TRBV6-3	TRBJ1-2	TRBD1	few	CASSATGTANYGYTF	TGTGCCAGCAGTGCAACCGGGACAGCTAACTATGGCTACACCTTC
TRBV5-1	TRBJ1-2	TRBD1	once	CASSVGQGNGYTF	TGCGCCAGCAGCGTGGGACAGGGAAATGGCTACACCTTC
TRBV28	TRBJ2-6	.	few	CASSFQGKAGANVLTF	TGTGCCAGCAGTTTTCAGGGGAAGGCAGGGGCCAACGTCCTGACTTTC
TRBV14	TRBJ2-7	.	.	CASSQDRLVGSYEQYF	TGTGCCAGCAGCCAAGACCGACTAGTGGGCTCCTACGAGCAGTACTTC
TRBV18	TRBJ2-1	.	.	CASSPELSFSYNEQFF	TGTGCCAGCTCACCAGAGCTTTCCTTCTCCTACAATGAGCAGTTCTTC
TRBV7-3	TRBJ2-3	TRBD2	few	CASSFLAGGSTDTQYF	TGTGCTAGCAGCTTTCTAGCGGGGGGGAGCACAGATACGCAGTATTTT
TRBV6-5	TRBJ2-4	.	few	CASRRGPKNIQYF	TGTGCCAGCAGGCGGGGACCTAAAAACATTCAGTACTTC
TRBV12-3/TRBV12-4	TRBJ1-2	.	few	CASSGGRTNYGYTF	TGTGCCAGCAGCGGGGGCAGAACTAACTATGGCTACACCTTC
TRBV2	TRBJ2-3	.	.	CASSGPADTQYF	TGTGCCAGCAGTGGCCCGGCAGATACGCAGTATTTT
TRBV5-6	TRBJ2-1	TRBD1	few	CASSNSAGTGVVIEQFF	TGTGCCAGCAGCAACTCTGCCGGGACAGGGGTAGTCATTGAGCAGTTCTTC
TRBV2	TRBJ2-2	.	few	CASLSSTGELFF	TGTGCCAGCTTAAGCAGCACCGGGGAGCTGTTTTTT
TRBV7-9	TRBJ2-5	TRBD1	few	CASSLDRGRQETQYF	TGTGCCAGCAGCTTAGACAGGGGGCGCCAAGAGACCCAGTACTTC
TRBV7-3	TRBJ1-1	.	.	CASSPPWAVNTEAFF	TGTGCCAGCAGCCCCCCGTGGGCGGTGAACACTGAAGCTTTCTTT
TRBV28	TRBJ1-3	TRBD1	.	CVSSLPGGVYSGNTIYF	TGTGTCAGCAGTTTGCCAGGGGGAGTCTATTCTGGAAACACCATATATTTT
TRBV20-1	TRBJ1-2	.	.	CSAREGLIGYTF	TGCAGTGCTAGAGAGGGCCTTATTGGCTACACCTTC
TRBV5-1	TRBJ2-1	.	.	CASSDWGRAPYNEQFF	TGCGCCAGCAGTGATTGGGGCAGGGCCCCCTACAATGAGCAGTTCTTC
TRBV20-1	TRBJ2-5	TRBD1	.	CSASLGQRITAEETQYF	TGCAGTGCTAGCTTGGGACAGCGTATAACAGCCGAAGAGACCCAGTACTTC